The source of this TCR beta chain is a study of shared clonotypes between healthy human individuals. The ends were cut back, 5 bases at V and 0 bases at J, with 7 bases in the middle. The CDR3 loop spans 14 amino acids. In germline, CDR1 is SGHTA, CDR2 FQGNSA. Study donors comprised healthy, HIV-negative adults devoid of recent acute infection or vaccination. Assay used: immunoSEQ multiplex PCR; TCRdb lists only in-frame clones, some missing. The sample carries about 470,000 clones, around 79% recorded once. The chain recombines TRBV7-2 with TRBJ2-2; D gene ambiguous. Sequenced input: PBMCs. The receptor was isolated from a woman in her 40s in good health. Some clones in this sample may be carry-over from other donors' samples. The CDR3 sequence: CASSRTANTGELFF. CDR3 DNA sequence: TGTGCCAGCAGCCGAACGGCGAACACCGGGGAGCTGTTTTTT.